This T cell receptor (beta chain) was found in a study of T cells in Graves' hyperthyroidism and ophthalmopathy. Study-level findings and limits: Ophthalmopathy cases were set apart from stable hyperthyroidism by a 13 V-J model. Peripheral blood also featured most of the thyroid clonotypes expanded above 0.001.

RNA transcripts gave rise to amplified TCR beta CDR3 regions. First-round RT-PCR targeting the TCR CDR3 was performed with the HTBI primer set. TCRdb re-called the multiplex PCR reads through MiXCR, storing one row per CDR3 protein. Here the sample spans a few hundred thousand distinct CDR3 sequences, about 18% being singletons. Regarding this clonotype: No antigen is known for it.

Clinical symptoms, serum thyroxine, TRAb, thyroid ultrasound and orbital computed tomography established diagnosis. The source of the PBMCs was approximately 9.5 ml of fresh peripheral blood. Trimming removed 1 base from V and 6 bases from J, with 19 bases in between. The CDR3 totals 15 residues. In germline, CDR1 is DFQATT, CDR2 SNEGSKA (reference sequence). The chain combines TRBV20-1 with TRBJ2-7; weak D call: TRBD2 (6 bases). The sequence came from a man aged 40-50 years with Graves' hyperthyroidism. The specimen was blood. The CDR3: CSARVPLLGSGEQYF. CDR3 DNA: TGCAGTGCTAGAGTCCCTCTCTTGGGTAGCGGCGAGCAGTACTTC.